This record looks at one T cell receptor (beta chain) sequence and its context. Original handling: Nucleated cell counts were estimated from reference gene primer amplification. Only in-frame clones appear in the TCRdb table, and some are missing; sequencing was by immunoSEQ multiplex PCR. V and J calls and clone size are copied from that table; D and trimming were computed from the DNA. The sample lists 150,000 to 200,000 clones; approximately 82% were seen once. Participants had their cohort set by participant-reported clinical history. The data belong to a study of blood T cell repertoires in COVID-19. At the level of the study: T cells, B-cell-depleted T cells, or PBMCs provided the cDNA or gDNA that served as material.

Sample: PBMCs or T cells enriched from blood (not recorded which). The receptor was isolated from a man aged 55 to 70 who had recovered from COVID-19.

The CDR3 loop reads CASTTPGGRTEAFF. The CDR3 region has the DNA TGTGCCAGCACTACCCCCGGGGGGAGAACTGAAGCTTTCTTT. This chain links TRBV6-5 with TRBJ1-1; maybe TRBD1 (5 bases). Trimming shortened V by 7 bases and J by 5 bases, and 17 bases separated the two germline ends. CDR1 and CDR2 from the germline V gene are MNHEY and SVGAGI. CDR3 length equals 14 residues.